A single sample is the source of the 3 T cell receptor beta chains below, sequenced in a study of T-cell reconstitution after alpha-beta-depleted transplantation in children. TCRbeta library construction was performed incorporating unique molecular identifiers. Using its own MiXCR run on the PCR reads, TCRdb lists one record per CDR3 protein. Of hundreds of thousands of distinct CDR3 sequences in the sample, roughly 15% were seen once. Source: PBMCs, mostly from graft donor cells, taken 360 days after TCRalphabeta/CD19-depleted stem cell transplant. Source of these receptors: a male patient between 10 and 17 years old who had a stem cell transplant for acute lymphoblastic leukemia, so the T cells may come from the graft donor.

This chain's CDR3 is CASSLGAGGWRGNEQFF. In DNA form, the CDR3 reads TGCGCCAGCAGCTTGGGGGCAGGGGGATGGCGAGGCAATGAGCAGTTCTTC. The chain is built from TRBV5-1 and TRBJ2-1, with 7 bases fitting TRBD1. Per germline, CDR1 SGHRS and CDR2 YFSETQ. Losses at the gene ends were 0 bases for V and 6 bases for J; bases not matched to a gene: 12. This CDR3 contains 17 residues.

Ten or more counts support this clonotype. The J gene is TRBJ1-5, the V gene TRBV12-3 or TRBV12-4; no clear D. The CDR3 sequence is 15 residues long. V lost 5 bases, J lost 3 bases, and 14 bases lay in between. CDR3 amino acids: CASSPTRVVNQPQHF. CDR3 sequence (DNA): TGTGCCAGCAGTCCCACCCGGGTGGTCAATCAGCCCCAGCATTTT.

This clonotype has more than one count but fewer than ten. J is TRBJ2-2 and V is TRBV13, with D tentatively TRBD2 (5 bases). CDR1 PRHDT and CDR2 FYEKMQ come from the germline V gene (reference sequence). This CDR3 contains 12 residues. V dropped 10 bases and J dropped 1 base, with 7 bases sitting between them. CDR3 region: CAISGNTGELFF. CDR3 nucleotides: TGTGCCATAAGCGGGAACACCGGGGAGCTGTTTTTT.